The 30 T cell receptor beta chains below all came from one sample that was sequenced in a study of identical twins. Each CDR3 protein gets one entry after TCRdb re-called the 5' RACE reads with MiXCR. Of fewer than 650,000 distinct CDR3 sequences detected, under 8.5% appear once; the ten largest clones hold roughly 1.5%. The data were also submitted as part of a second study, on yellow fever vaccine responses in identical twins.

The sequencing input was PBMCs. Receptor source: a woman aged 18-35 years in good health.

This clonotype showed up just a few times. Its ends do not fully match the called genes, so a read error is possible. In DNA form, the CDR3 reads TGTGTCAGCAGCCAAGTATGGAACACTGAAGCTTTCTTT. It codes for CVSSQVWNTEAFF. This rearrangement joins TRBV14 to TRBJ1-1; D uncertain. Germline V gene lookup returns CDR1 SGHDN and CDR2 FVKESK. The CDR3 has 13 amino acids.

The chain employs TRBV10-3 and TRBJ2-7; D tentatively fits TRBD1 or TRBD2 (5 bases each). CDR1 is ENHRY and CDR2 is SYGVKD in the germline V gene. Trimming removed 5 bases at V and 2 bases at J, with 10 bases between. The CDR3 consists of 13 residues. This CDR3 is CAISRGGAYEQYF. The CDR3 DNA follows: TGTGCCATCAGTCGGGGCGGCGCCTACGAGCAGTACTTC.

This clonotype was counted ten times or more. This chain uses TRBV5-5 with TRBJ1-5; TRBD1 aligns across 8 bases. V was clipped by 5 bases and J by 5 bases; unmatched bases: 9. The CDR3 runs to 15 residues. Germline CDR1 SGHKS, CDR2 YYEKEE (reference sequence). The CDR3 here is CASSPGTGYDQPQHF. Written as DNA, the CDR3 is TGTGCCAGCAGTCCCGGGACAGGTTACGATCAGCCCCAGCATTTT.

This clonotype was seen a few times. CDR3 sequence reads: CASSRGREILYNEQFF. The CDR3, as DNA: TGCGCCAGCAGCCGAGGGAGGGAGATTCTCTACAATGAGCAGTTCTTC. The rearrangement links TRBV5-1 to TRBJ2-1; the match to TRBD2 covers 7 bases. This CDR3 region has 16 residues. J lost 3 bases, V lost 4 bases, and 10 bases had no gene match. The germline V gene encodes CDR1 SGHRS and CDR2 YFSETQ.

This clonotype occurred many times. The gene calls are TRBV28 and TRBJ1-1; TRBD1 matches 8 bases. The trim removed 7 bases at V and 3 bases at J, leaving 10 bases unmatched. Germline V gene data show CDR1 as MDHEN and CDR2 as SYDVKM. The CDR3 spans 15 residues. The CDR3 sequence is CASTTRQGADTEAFF. CDR3 sequence (DNA): TGTGCCAGCACGACCCGGCAGGGGGCAGACACTGAAGCTTTCTTT.

There are many counts of this clonotype. V and J are TRBV21-1 and TRBJ2-7; the table assigns TRBD2, which was not confirmed against the DNA. TRBV21-1 is reported as a pseudogene. The CDR3 spans 15 residues. The CDR3 reads CASSKRAQQNYEQYF. CDR3 bases: TGTGCCAGCAGCAAGAGGGCCCAGCAGAACTACGAGCAGTACTTC.

The sample holds many counts of this clonotype. This chain joins TRBV29-1 and TRBJ2-5; 12 bases match TRBD2. The CDR3 is made up of 15 amino acids. The V and J ends lost 6 bases and 7 bases, in that order; junction bases with no gene match: 12. Germline V CDR1 and CDR2: SQVTM, ANQGSEA. As DNA, the CDR3 is TGCAGCGTACACGGGACTAGCGGGCCCCTAGGGACCCAGTACTTC. The encoded protein is CSVHGTSGPLGTQYF.

The genes are TRBV5-1 and TRBJ1-5; D perhaps matches TRBD1 (5 bases). This CDR3 has 16 residues. V lost 0 bases, J lost 2 bases, and 12 bases lay in between. CDR1 is SGHRS, CDR2 YFSETQ, per germline. This chain's CDR3 is CASSLGDPPGNQPQHF. CDR3 in DNA: TGCGCCAGCAGCTTGGGGGACCCGCCGGGCAATCAGCCCCAGCATTTT.

Only a few counts were recorded for this clonotype. The rearrangement joins TRBV28 to TRBJ1-6, with a possible D match to TRBD1 (5 bases). The germline V and J ends were trimmed by 3 bases and 6 bases, with 12 bases remaining between them. The CDR3 contains 15 residues. CDR1 is MDHEN and CDR2 is SYDVKM in the germline V gene. As DNA, the CDR3 is TGTGCCAGCAGTTTGTCCGGACACCTTAATTCACCCCTCCACTTT. Its protein product is CASSLSGHLNSPLHF.

This clonotype was seen at least ten times. The chain uses TRBV29-1 and TRBJ2-1; D call uncertain. Trimming removed 6 bases at V and 6 bases at J, with 18 bases between. Per the germline V gene, CDR1 is SQVTM and CDR2 is ANQGSEA. The CDR3 covers 14 residues. The CDR3 sequence is CSVAPGSLTNEQFF. CDR3 DNA: TGCAGCGTCGCCCCCGGATCCCTAACCAATGAGCAGTTCTTC.

This clonotype was detected only a few times. CDR3 amino acids: CASSPSTGTEQYV. The CDR3 nucleotides read TGTGCCAGCTCACCATCAACAGGGACTGAGCAGTACGTC. The genes are TRBV18 and TRBJ2-7; D possibly matches TRBD1 or TRBD2 (6 bases each). The V and J ends lost 2 bases and 7 bases respectively, with 12 bases between them. The CDR3 runs to 13 residues. Germline CDR1 and CDR2: KGHSH and LQKENI.

The chain is built from TRBV3-1 and TRBJ2-2; 11 nucleotides line up with TRBD2. Trimming cost V 8 bases and J 9 bases; bases outside gene matches: 11. The CDR3 spans 15 residues. The germline gives CDR1 LGHDT, CDR2 YNNKEL (reference sequence). The CDR3 sequence: CASSKGTSGLWELFF. The CDR3 DNA sequence: TGTGCCAGCTCCAAGGGGACTAGCGGTCTTTGGGAGCTGTTTTTT.

This clonotype has more than one count but fewer than ten. This chain uses TRBV12-3 or TRBV12-4 with TRBJ2-1; 8 nucleotides match TRBD2. The V and J ends lost 3 bases and 9 bases, in that order; junction bases with no gene match: 10. The CDR3 extends over 15 amino acids. CDR3 in amino acids: CASSFLREGLGEQFF. The CDR3 DNA reads as TGTGCCAGCAGTTTTTTACGGGAGGGCCTAGGTGAGCAGTTCTTC.

The V gene is TRBV3-1, the J gene TRBJ1-6, with D uncertain. This CDR3 is built from 17 residues. V dropped 1 base and J dropped 6 bases, with 16 bases sitting between them. The V gene's germline CDR1 is LGHDT and CDR2 YNNKEL (reference sequence). CDR3 DNA: TGTGCCAGCAGCCAAGCGGGTGGAGGGTCGAGTAATTCACCCCTCCACTTT. It encodes CASSQAGGGSSNSPLHF.

This clonotype was seen many times. The CDR3 here is CASRKPGQGTGELFF. The CDR3 bases are TGTGCCAGCAGAAAACCGGGACAGGGAACCGGGGAGCTGTTTTTT. V is TRBV11-2 and J is TRBJ2-2, with TRBD1 matching 9 bases. V shed 6 bases, J shed 5 bases, and the junction held 7 bases outside the gene matches. The germline V gene encodes CDR1 SGHAT and CDR2 FQNNGV. CDR3 length: 15 residues.

This clonotype was counted at least ten times. V is TRBV10-3 and J is TRBJ2-7, with unresolved D. The V gene's germline CDR1 is ENHRY and CDR2 SYGVKD. V was clipped by 1 base and J by 5 bases, with 9 bases between them. The CDR3 has 13 residues. The CDR3 DNA reads TGTGCCATCAGTGAGTTGCGAGGTAACGAGCAGTACTTC. The encoded protein is CAISELRGNEQYF.

The chain is built from TRBV12-5 and TRBJ2-2, with D perhaps matching TRBD2 (6 bases). The CDR3 contains 15 residues. Germline values: CDR1 LGHNT, CDR2 FRNRAP. V was pared by 0 bases and J by 6 bases, with 11 bases between. The CDR3 region is CASGLVLASAGELFF. The CDR3 DNA reads as TGTGCTAGTGGTTTGGTATTAGCTAGCGCCGGGGAGCTGTTTTTT.

This clonotype has ten or more counts. Here the CDR3 DNA reads TGTGCCAGCAGTAACATACGCAGGTTCTACGAGCAGTACGTC. Translated: CASSNIRRFYEQYV. The gene calls are TRBV28 and TRBJ2-7; D call uncertain. Looked up from germline, CDR1 is MDHEN and CDR2 is SYDVKM. Trimming took 5 bases from V and 3 from J, leaving 14 bases between them. This CDR3 has 14 residues.

This chain connects TRBV5-1 to TRBJ2-6; 7 positions agree with TRBD2. Germline lookup yields CDR1 SGHRS and CDR2 YFSETQ. The V and J ends lost 8 bases and 0 bases, in that order; junction bases with no gene match: 8. The CDR3 runs 16 residues. The CDR3 loop is CASQLAPSSGANVLTF. The CDR3 bases are TGCGCCAGTCAACTAGCGCCTAGCTCTGGGGCCAACGTCCTGACTTTC.

This clonotype was seen a handful of times. The rearrangement joins TRBV10-3 to TRBJ2-1; D is possibly TRBD2 (6 bases). Trimming removed 6 bases from V and 9 bases from J, with 18 bases in between. This CDR3 comprises 14 residues. Germline V CDR1 and CDR2: ENHRY, SYGVKD. The CDR3: CAIRSGTQRGEQFF. CDR3 DNA: TGTGCCATCAGATCGGGGACTCAACGCGGTGAGCAGTTCTTC.

This clonotype has just a few counts. The V call is TRBV4-2, the J call TRBJ2-1, with D perhaps matching TRBD2 (8 bases). Trimming shortened V by 2 bases and J by 7 bases, and 15 bases separated the two germline ends. Per germline, CDR1 LGHNA and CDR2 YNFKEQ. The CDR3 has 15 residues. The CDR3 DNA reads TGTGCCAGCAGCCAACGGGGGGGGACAGAAAATGAGCAGTTCTTC. Protein: CASSQRGGTENEQFF.

This chain joins TRBV10-3 and TRBJ2-3; 7 nucleotides match TRBD2. Germline lookup yields CDR1 ENHRY and CDR2 SYGVKD. The CDR3 runs to 15 residues. V dropped 3 bases and J dropped 3; count of bases not matched to a gene: 6. CDR3 sequence (DNA): TGTGCCATCAGTGATGCGGGAGTTCGGACAGATACGCAGTATTTT. Translation gives CAISDAGVRTDTQYF.

This clonotype was detected ten times or more. The genes are TRBV5-1 and TRBJ2-1; tentatively, D is TRBD1 (6 bases). CDR1 and CDR2 from the germline V gene are SGHRS and YFSETQ. The length of the CDR3 is 14 residues. V lost 0 bases, J lost 3 bases, and 7 bases lay in between. This CDR3 reads CASSLEDSYNEQFF. The CDR3 region has the DNA TGCGCCAGCAGCTTGGAGGACAGCTACAATGAGCAGTTCTTC.

This rearrangement joins TRBV9 to TRBJ2-3; the D call may be TRBD1 or TRBD2 (5 bases each). The CDR3 spans 16 residues. Germline V gene data show CDR1 as SGDLS and CDR2 as YYNGEE. The V end lost 3 bases, the J end lost 0 bases, and 14 bases lay between the germline ends. The CDR3 is CASSGEGPTSTDTQYF. Written as DNA, the CDR3 is TGTGCCAGCAGCGGCGAGGGACCGACTAGCACAGATACGCAGTATTTT.

The V call is TRBV27, the J call TRBJ2-3, with 7 bases aligning to TRBD2. The CDR3 has 16 amino acids. Germline V CDR1 and CDR2: MNHEY, SMNVEV (reference sequence). Trimming took 6 bases from V and 1 from J; bases not matched to a gene: 10. The CDR3 loop reads CASREQAAGGTDTQYF. In DNA form, the CDR3 reads TGTGCCAGCAGGGAACAGGCGGCGGGAGGCACAGATACGCAGTATTTT.

The chain has TRBV6-2 or TRBV6-3 and TRBJ2-5; tentative D call: TRBD2 (5 bases). Trimming took 7 bases from V and 2 from J, leaving 17 bases between them. The CDR3 consists of 15 residues. Germline V gives CDR1 MNHEY, CDR2 SVGEGT. CDR3 sequence (DNA): TGTGCCAGCACCTCTACAGCGGCCCTACAAGAGACCCAGTACTTC. As protein: CASTSTAALQETQYF.

This clonotype came up a few times. This sequence joins TRBV6-1 and TRBJ2-1; D gene uncertain. V lost 1 base, J lost 1 base, and 11 bases lay in between. Germline CDR1 and CDR2: MNHNS and SASEGT. The CDR3 runs 16 residues. The CDR3 nucleotides are TGTGCCAGCAGTGAAGGCGTCACCTTGTCCTACAATGAGCAGTTCTTC. Its translation: CASSEGVTLSYNEQFF.

On this clonotype itself: It may be a read error: a sequence one base away is much more abundant. The chain employs TRBV29-1 and TRBJ2-3; a weak D match, TRBD2 (5 bases). Germline lookup yields CDR1 SQVTM and CDR2 ANQGSEA. The CDR3 contains 13 residues. In nucleotides, the CDR3 is TGCAGCGTTAGAGAAGGAGGCACAAATACGCAGTATTTT. Its protein is CSVREGGTNTQYF.

In its sample, this clonotype was seen a few times. This chain's CDR3 is CASGLGTDYEQYF. CDR3 coding DNA: TGTGCTAGTGGCCTGGGGACAGACTACGAGCAGTACTTC. The J gene is TRBJ2-7, the V gene TRBV12-5; 7 bases are a match to TRBD1. CDR1 and CDR2 (germline): LGHNT, FRNRAP. V gave up 6 bases and J gave up 3 bases; unmatched junction bases: 5. The CDR3 consists of 13 residues. Combining the CDR3 with reference TRBV12-5 and TRBJ2-7 gives the whole variable domain DARVTQTPRHKVTEMGQEVTMRCQPILGHNTVFWYRQTMMQGLELLAYFRNRAPLDDSGMPKDRFSAEMPDATLATLKIQPSEPRDSAVYFCASGLGTDYEQYFGPGTRLTVT.

The table lists this clonotype with a few counts. The chain combines TRBV12-5 with TRBJ2-1; TRBD2 matches 14 bases. Per germline, CDR1 LGHNT and CDR2 FRNRAP. V lost 6 bases, J lost 6 bases, and 10 bases stayed unmatched. This CDR3 contains 17 residues. The CDR3 spells CASGTGLAGGRVNEQFF. DNA of the CDR3: TGTGCTAGTGGGACAGGACTAGCGGGGGGAAGAGTCAATGAGCAGTTCTTC.